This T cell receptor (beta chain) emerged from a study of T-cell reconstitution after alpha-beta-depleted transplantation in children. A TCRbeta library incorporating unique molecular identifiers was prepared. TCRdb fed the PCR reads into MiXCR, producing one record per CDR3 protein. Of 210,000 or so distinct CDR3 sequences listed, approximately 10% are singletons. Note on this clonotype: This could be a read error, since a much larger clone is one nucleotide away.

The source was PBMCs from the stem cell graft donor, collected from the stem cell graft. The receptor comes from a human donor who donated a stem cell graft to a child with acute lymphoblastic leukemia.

The CDR3 loop is CASSSGTGKNAQFF. Written as DNA, the CDR3 is TGTGCCAGCAGCTCCGGGACAGGGAAAAATGCGCAGTTCTTC. V usage is TRBV12-3 or TRBV12-4 and J usage is TRBJ2-1, with TRBD1 identical over 9 bases. This CDR3 is built from 14 residues.